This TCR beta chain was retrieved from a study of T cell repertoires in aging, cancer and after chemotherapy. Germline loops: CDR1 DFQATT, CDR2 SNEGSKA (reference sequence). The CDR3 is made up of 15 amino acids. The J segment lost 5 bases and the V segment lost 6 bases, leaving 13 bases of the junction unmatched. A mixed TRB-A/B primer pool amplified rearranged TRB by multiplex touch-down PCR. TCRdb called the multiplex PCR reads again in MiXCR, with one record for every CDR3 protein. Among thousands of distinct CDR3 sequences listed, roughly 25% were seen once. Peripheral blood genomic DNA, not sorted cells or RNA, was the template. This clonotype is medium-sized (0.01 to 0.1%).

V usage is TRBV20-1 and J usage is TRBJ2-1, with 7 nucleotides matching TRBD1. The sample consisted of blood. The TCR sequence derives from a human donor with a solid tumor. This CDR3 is CSARFRGSRDNEQFF. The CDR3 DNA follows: TGCAGTGCCCGATTCAGGGGGAGCAGGGACAATGAGCAGTTCTTC.